These 2 T cell receptor beta chains were sequenced from one sample in a study of T cells after yellow fever vaccination. TCRdb reprocessed the 5' RACE reads via MiXCR and lists one record per CDR3 protein. This table holds 250,000 to 400,000 distinct CDR3 sequences, approximately 4.3% found once. Sequenced here: PBMCs, sampled 15 days after the yellow fever booster vaccination. Source of these receptors: a man aged 18-30 years who received the YFV17D yellow fever vaccine.

In its sample, this clonotype was seen many times. The chain's CDR3 is CASSAGGGNTEAFF. The CDR3 nucleotides are TGTGCCAGCAGCGCGGGGGGCGGAAACACTGAAGCTTTCTTT. The chain uses TRBV9 and TRBJ1-1; tentative D call: TRBD1 (6 bases). V dropped 3 bases and J dropped 2 bases, with 11 bases sitting between them. From germline, CDR1 is SGDLS and CDR2 YYNGEE. The CDR3 spans 14 residues.

V gene TRBV4-2 combines with J gene TRBJ2-1, with a possible D match to TRBD2 (6 bases). The germline CDR1 and CDR2 sequences are LGHNA and YNFKEQ. V shed 0 bases and J shed 9 bases, with 12 bases lying between them. The CDR3 has 14 amino acids. The chain's CDR3 is CASSQDPQGGEQFF. The DNA of the CDR3 is TGTGCCAGCAGCCAAGATCCGCAGGGAGGTGAGCAGTTCTTC.